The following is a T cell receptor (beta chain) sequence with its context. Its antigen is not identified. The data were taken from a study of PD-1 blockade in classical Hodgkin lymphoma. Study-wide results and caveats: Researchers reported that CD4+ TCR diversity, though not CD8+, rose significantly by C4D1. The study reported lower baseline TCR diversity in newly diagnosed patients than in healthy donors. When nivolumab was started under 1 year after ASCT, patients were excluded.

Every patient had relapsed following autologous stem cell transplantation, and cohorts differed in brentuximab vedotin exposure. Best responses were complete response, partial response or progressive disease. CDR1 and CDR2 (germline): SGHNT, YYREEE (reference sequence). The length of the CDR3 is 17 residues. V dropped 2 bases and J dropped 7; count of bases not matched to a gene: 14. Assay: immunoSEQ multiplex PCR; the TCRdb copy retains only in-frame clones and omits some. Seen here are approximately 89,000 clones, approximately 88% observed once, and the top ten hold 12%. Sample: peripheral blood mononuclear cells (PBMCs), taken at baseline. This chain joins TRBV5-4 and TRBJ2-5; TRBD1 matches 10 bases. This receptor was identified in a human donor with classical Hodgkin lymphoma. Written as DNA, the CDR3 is TGTGCCAGCAGCTTAACGGCCGGGACAGGGGCCGGGGGGACCCAGTACTTC. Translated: CASSLTAGTGAGGTQYF.